The sequence of this T cell receptor beta chain was determined in a study of shared clonotypes between healthy human individuals. Study-wide results and limits: Only blood underwent sampling, and tissue repertoires likely differ. Genetic and exposure-history diversity was limited by the small donor number.

Points on this clone: The antigen is unknown.

The assay was run at deep level. Tens of thousands of T cell genomes, or approximately 200 ng DNA, went into the sorted-subset replicate PCRs. The table came from immunoSEQ multiplex PCR; TCRdb's copy has only in-frame clones and leaves some out. The sample holds 2 million to 3 million clones; 93% are singletons and the top ten take approximately 0.37%. Germline-derived CDR1 and CDR2 are SEHNR and FQNEAQ (reference sequence). V trimming: 3 bases; J trimming: 5 bases; junction bases outside the gene matches: 1. This CDR3 is 13 amino acids long. The chain joins TRBV7-9 to TRBJ1-2; 9 nucleotides agree with TRBD1. The receptor's source is a man between 18 and 29 years old in good health. Some clones in this sample may be carry-over from other donors' samples. Specimen: naive CD4+ T cells from PBMCs. Subset given: CD45RA+ positively selected. This chain's CDR3 is CASSFGTGYGYTF. As DNA, the CDR3 is TGTGCCAGCAGCTTCGGGACAGGGTATGGCTACACCTTC. Full variable domain (remainder filled in from reference TRBV7-9 and TRBJ1-2): DTGVSQNPRHKITKRGQNVTFRCDPISEHNRLYWYRQTLGQGPEFLTYFQNEAQLEKSRLLSDRFSAERPKGSFSTLEIQRTEQGDSAMYLCASSFGTGYGYTFGSGTRLTVV.